This T cell receptor (beta chain) was recorded in a study of blood T cell repertoires in COVID-19. Study at large: PBMCs, B-cell-depleted T cells, or T cells provided the cDNA or gDNA that made up the material.

Per the study methods: Reference gene primer amplification gave estimated nucleated cell counts. The method was immunoSEQ multiplex PCR; TCRdb's version includes in-frame clones alone and lacks a portion of them. That table gives V, J and clone size, and the DNA gave D and trimming. The table includes fewer than 250,000 clones, roughly 80% detected once. Participant age was roughly 18 to 95 years, and participants resided in approximately 24 US areas. Deletions cut 2 bases from V and 5 bases from J, with 10 bases between. The CDR3 sequence is 13 residues long. Germline V gene data show CDR1 as SGHNT and CDR2 as YYREEE (reference sequence).

The source is a woman aged 40 to 55 who had been exposed to COVID-19. The sample was PBMCs or T cells enriched from blood (not recorded which). The rearrangement joins TRBV5-4 to TRBJ2-5; tentative D call: TRBD2 (6 bases). The CDR3 bases are TGTGCCAGCAGCTTTAGGGGAGGCGAGACCCAGTACTTC. Its protein product is CASSFRGGETQYF. The variable domain in full, with the rest retrieved from reference TRBV5-4 and TRBJ2-5, is ETGVTQSPTHLIKTRGQQVTLRCSSQSGHNTVSWYQQALGQGPQFIFQYYREEENGRGNFPPRFSGLQFPNYSSELNVNALELDDSALYLCASSFRGGETQYFGPGTRLLVL.